These 10 T cell receptor beta chains were sequenced from one sample in a study of blood T cell repertoires in COVID-19. Produced via immunoSEQ multiplex PCR; TCRdb's table is partial and in-frame only. The table lists approximately 210,000 clones, about 85% of them singletons, with over 9.5% in the top ten. Specimen: peripheral blood. The origin of the receptors is a woman older than 75 with COVID-19, enrolled during active disease.

This chain joins TRBV6-1 and TRBJ2-7; tentatively, D is TRBD2 (6 bases). CDR3 length: 17 residues. V was trimmed by 4 bases and J by 0 bases, leaving 19 bases between them. Germline CDR1 and CDR2: MNHNS and SASEGT. The CDR3 DNA is TGTGCCAGCAGTGGCACAACTAGCTTCGGGAGCTCCTACGAGCAGTACTTC. Encoded protein: CASSGTTSFGSSYEQYF.

The rearrangement links TRBV28 to TRBJ2-3; 7 bases fit TRBD2. Germline V CDR1 and CDR2: MDHEN, SYDVKM. The CDR3 is 17 residues long. Trimming removed 0 bases from V and 0 bases from J; junction bases left unmatched: 6. The CDR3, as DNA: TGTGCCAGCAGTTTATGGGCTAGCGGATCTAGCACAGATACGCAGTATTTT. Its translation is CASSLWASGSSTDTQYF.

This clone was recorded a few times. J is TRBJ1-2 and V is TRBV5-8; 7 bases match TRBD1. CDR1 is SGHTS and CDR2 is YDEGEE in the germline V gene. The CDR3 covers 15 residues. V lost 4 bases and J lost 4; bases outside the gene matches: 10. CDR3 DNA sequence: TGTGCCAGCAGCCTCACCGGGACAGTCCTCTATGGCTACACCTTC. Its protein is CASSLTGTVLYGYTF.

This chain joins TRBV5-1 and TRBJ2-2; tentatively, D is TRBD1 (6 bases). This CDR3 spans 15 amino acids. The V gene lost 5 bases and the J gene lost 6 bases, with 17 bases spanning the gap. Germline V lookup: CDR1 SGHRS, CDR2 YFSETQ. In DNA, the CDR3 is TGCGCCAGCAGGCAGGGGAGTACTACGGCCGGGGAGCTGTTTTTT. Translation: CASRQGSTTAGELFF.

The chain employs TRBV3-1 (or the pseudogene TRBV3-2) and TRBJ2-5, with D perhaps TRBD2 (5 bases). V lost 5 bases to trimming and J lost 10 bases, with 11 bases between them. CDR3 size: 11 residues. Germline loops: CDR1 LGHDT, CDR2 YNNKEL (reference sequence). In DNA form, the CDR3 reads TGTGCCAGCAGCTCCTTAGCGTTCCAGTACTTC. It codes for CASSSLAFQYF.

The V and J genes are TRBV7-8 and TRBJ1-6, with TRBD1 identical over 9 bases. The CDR3 consists of 15 residues. Trimming at V came to 6 bases and at J to 11 bases, leaving 11 bases not matched to a gene. Germline CDR1 and CDR2: SGHVS and FQNEAQ. CDR3 DNA sequence: TGTGCCAGCAGGGCGGGGACAGGGAATTTGGCACCCCTCCACTTT. This gives the protein CASRAGTGNLAPLHF.

This chain connects TRBV29-1 to TRBJ1-1, with a tentative D call TRBD1 (6 bases). Per germline, CDR1 SQVTM and CDR2 ANQGSEA. The CDR3 covers 12 residues. Trimming removed 7 bases at V and 0 bases at J, with 9 bases between. CDR3 in DNA: TGCAGCGGCAGGGACATGAACACTGAAGCTTTCTTT. It translates to CSGRDMNTEAFF. The full variable domain, in which reference TRBV29-1 and TRBJ1-1 provide the parts outside the CDR3, is SAVISQKPSRDICQRGTSLTIQCQVDSQVTMMFWYRQQPGQSLTLIATANQGSEATYESGFVIDKFPISRPNLTFSTLTVSNMSPEDSSIYLCSGRDMNTEAFFGQGTRLTVV.

Written as DNA, the CDR3 is TGTGCCAGCAGCTCCCCCTCGGGGGGGCGGCCCGGGACCGGGGAGCTGTTTTTT. Translation gives CASSSPSGGRPGTGELFF. The chain couples TRBV11-3 to TRBJ2-2; 8 bases align to TRBD2. Germline V CDR1 and CDR2: SGHNT, YENEEA. The CDR3 length is 18 residues. Trimming removed 4 bases from V and 5 bases from J; junction bases left unmatched: 15.

The CDR3 is CASSLYGSSVTEAFF. CDR3 DNA: TGTGCCAGCAGCTTATACGGGTCTTCGGTCACTGAAGCTTTCTTT. The chain has TRBV7-3 and TRBJ1-1; D is uncertain. The CDR3 sequence is 15 residues long. Germline assignment: CDR1 SGHTA and CDR2 FQGTGA. The V end was cut by 2 bases, the J end by 4 bases, with 14 bases between.

This clone has just one count. V gene TRBV5-1 combines with J gene TRBJ2-7; 7 bases agree with TRBD2. The CDR3 runs 15 residues. Germline CDR1 is SGHRS and CDR2 is YFSETQ. The trim removed 1 base at V and 6 bases at J, leaving 10 bases unmatched. The chain's CDR3 is CASSLSGGPDFEQYF. The CDR3 coding sequence is TGCGCCAGCAGCTTGTCGGGGGGACCCGACTTCGAGCAGTACTTC.